This T cell receptor (beta chain) was recorded in a study of cytomegalovirus exposure and HLA in healthy donors. Across the whole study: Early on, a data release was issued that held 85 million to 95 million unique TCRs from HLA-typed donors.

Primers included in the PCR were 60 Vbeta and 13 Jbeta primers. TCRdb keeps only in-frame clones here, not all; method: immunoSEQ multiplex PCR. This sample has roughly 96,000 clones; 65% to 80% occur once, and the top ten carry 12% to 15%. CDR3 length: 16 amino acids. The V and J ends lost 1 base and 2 bases, in that order; junction bases with no gene match: 6. CDR1 and CDR2 from the germline V gene are SGHAT and FQNNGV. Findings of the study overall: Sequencing depth across donors, presence/absence analyses assumed, was roughly uniform.

This clone was seen just once. Its antigen is currently unknown. The chain joins TRBV11-2 to TRBJ2-5, with 8 bases identical to TRBD2. What was sequenced was PBMCs. The source is an older woman in good health and CMV-seropositive. The CDR3 DNA reads as TGTGCCAGCAGCTTAGCCGGGAGGGCCCAGCAAGAGACCCAGTACTTC. This translates into CASSLAGRAQQETQYF.